The next 28 T cell receptor beta chains were all read from a single sample in a study of T cells after yellow fever vaccination. TCRdb used MiXCR to reprocess the 5' RACE reads, holding one entry per CDR3 protein. This sample has roughly 310,000 distinct CDR3 sequences; 3.6% occur once, and the top ten carry roughly a quarter. The sequenced sample was PBMCs, obtained on the day of the yellow fever booster vaccination. The receptors were gathered from a man between 18 and 29 years old who received the YFV17D yellow fever vaccine.

V and J are TRBV2 and TRBJ2-3; TRBD2 matches at 11 bases. This CDR3 has 16 residues. Looked up from germline, CDR1 is SNHLY and CDR2 is FYNNEI. The V and J ends lost 4 bases and 0 bases, in that order; junction bases with no gene match: 3. CDR3 DNA sequence: TGTGCCAGCAGTGTTAGCGGGGGGGTTAGCACAGATACGCAGTATTTT. Translation: CASSVSGGVSTDTQYF. Looking up the rest from reference TRBV2 and TRBJ2-3 gives the full variable domain: EPEVTQTPSHQVTQMGQEVILRCVPISNHLYFYWYRQILGQKVEFLVSFYNNEISEKSEIFDDQFSVERPDGSNFTLKIRSTKLEDSAMYFCASSVSGGVSTDTQYFGPGTRLTVL.

This CDR3 is CASSERGRNSPLHF. CDR3 in DNA: TGTGCCAGCAGCGAGAGAGGGAGGAATTCACCCCTCCACTTT. The V call is TRBV3-1, the J call TRBJ1-6; D is ambiguous. This CDR3 contains 14 residues. Trimming pared 5 bases from V and 7 bases from J, leaving 12 bases between. CDR1 LGHDT and CDR2 YNNKEL come from the germline V gene (reference sequence).

This clonotype came up a few times. V and J are TRBV23-1 and TRBJ1-1, with 7 bases aligning to TRBD1. TRBV23-1 counts as an open reading frame of uncertain function. The CDR3 spans 18 residues. The ends lost 0 bases at V and 2 bases at J; junction bases unmatched: 12. The CDR3 region is CASSQSLSYRGRNTEAFF. The DNA for the CDR3 is TGCGCCAGCAGTCAATCTTTAAGTTACAGGGGCCGAAACACTGAAGCTTTCTTT.

This clonotype came up a few times. This chain connects TRBV7-3 to TRBJ2-3; 7 bases are shared with TRBD1. The CDR3 runs to 15 residues. The ends lost 0 bases at V and 4 bases at J; junction bases unmatched: 4. CDR1 is SGHTA, CDR2 FQGTGA, per germline. The CDR3 DNA is TGTGCCAGCAGCTTAACTCGGGACAGCCCAGATACGCAGTATTTT. It translates to CASSLTRDSPDTQYF.

This clonotype was counted between two and nine times. The rearrangement links TRBV20-1 to TRBJ1-4; tentative D call: TRBD1 (6 bases). Trimming shortened V by 1 base and J by 8 bases, and 11 bases separated the two germline ends. This CDR3 spans 13 amino acids. Germline V CDR1 and CDR2: DFQATT, SNEGSKA (reference sequence). CDR3 sequence (DNA): TGCAGTGCTAGAGGAACAGGGCCCGAAAAACTGTTTTTT. Encoded protein: CSARGTGPEKLFF.

CDR3 amino acids: CASSPMVEIYEQYF. The CDR3 region has the DNA TGTGCCAGCTCACCAATGGTGGAAATTTACGAGCAGTACTTC. J is TRBJ2-7 and V is TRBV18; D gene uncertain. The CDR3 is 14 residues long. From germline, CDR1 is KGHSH and CDR2 LQKENI. Trimming shortened V by 2 bases and J by 4 bases, and 12 bases separated the two germline ends.

This clonotype was counted at least ten times. The chain joins TRBV18 to TRBJ2-2; possible D gene TRBD2, 5 bases. Germline CDR1 KGHSH, CDR2 LQKENI. The V gene lost 3 bases and the J gene lost 3 bases, with 14 bases spanning the gap. This CDR3 has 16 residues. CDR3 loop: CASSPMDSGYTGELFF. The CDR3 DNA sequence: TGTGCCAGCTCACCGATGGACTCGGGATACACCGGGGAGCTGTTTTTT.

This clonotype has only a few counts. The chain joins TRBV4-1 to TRBJ2-1, with a weak D call TRBD2 (7 bases). V lost 1 base, J lost 13 bases, and 17 bases lay in between. The CDR3 totals 14 residues. The germline V gene has CDR1 MGHRA and CDR2 YSYEKL. This CDR3 is CASSQGGGVYSQFF. The CDR3 coding sequence is TGCGCCAGCAGCCAAGGGGGGGGCGTTTACAGTCAGTTCTTC.

This rearrangement joins TRBV12-3 or TRBV12-4 to TRBJ1-2; D unresolved. Trimming cost V 3 bases and J 7 bases, with 21 bases left between them. This CDR3 is built from 16 residues. In DNA, the CDR3 is TGTGCCAGCAGTTTTTTCGCCCTGGACTCAGGCAGTGGCTACACCTTC. This translates into CASSFFALDSGSGYTF.

This clonotype was detected only a few times. The gene calls are TRBV20-1 and TRBJ2-2; 16 bases align to TRBD2. V shed 4 bases and J 5 bases; nucleotides not matched to a gene: 4. The CDR3 has 16 amino acids. Germline CDR1 is DFQATT and CDR2 is SNEGSKA (reference sequence). This CDR3 is CSATGLAGGRTGELFF. CDR3 in DNA: TGCAGTGCTACGGGACTAGCGGGGGGGCGAACCGGGGAGCTGTTTTTT.

A few counts support this clonotype. J is TRBJ2-3 and V is TRBV5-1; D is possibly TRBD1 (6 bases). This CDR3 region has 16 residues. V lost 1 base and J 3 bases, leaving 15 bases between the germline ends. Germline V gene lookup returns CDR1 SGHRS and CDR2 YFSETQ. The CDR3 loop reads CASSLLGGSSTDTQYF. The CDR3 DNA is TGCGCCAGCAGCTTGCTTGGGGGCTCCTCGACAGATACGCAGTATTTT.

This chain joins TRBV5-1 and TRBJ1-6; D possibly corresponds to TRBD1 (6 bases). This CDR3 contains 19 residues. Trimming removed 4 bases at V and 0 bases at J, with 20 bases between. Germline lookup yields CDR1 SGHRS and CDR2 YFSETQ. CDR3 loop: CASSMVSSGGLSYNSPLHF. CDR3 nucleotides: TGCGCCAGCAGCATGGTCAGTAGCGGGGGGCTCTCCTATAATTCACCCCTCCACTTT.

This clonotype was counted ten times or more. The chain couples TRBV10-3 to TRBJ2-7; 12 bases match TRBD2. This CDR3 has 15 residues. Germline V gene data show CDR1 as ENHRY and CDR2 as SYGVKD. V lost 0 bases to trimming and J lost 5 bases; unmatched junction nucleotides: 2. The CDR3: CAISESTSGGDEQYF. For the CDR3, the DNA is TGTGCCATCAGTGAGTCGACTAGCGGGGGCGACGAGCAGTACTTC.

The J gene is TRBJ2-1, the V gene TRBV19; TRBD1 might be the D (6 bases). CDR1 is LNHDA, CDR2 SQIVND, per germline (reference sequence). V dropped 3 bases and J dropped 0 bases, with 9 bases sitting between them. The length of the CDR3 is 15 residues. CDR3 loop: CASSITGSSYNEQFF. As DNA, the CDR3 is TGTGCCAGTAGTATCACAGGGAGCTCCTACAATGAGCAGTTCTTC.

This clonotype has at least ten counts. V gene TRBV4-3 combines with J gene TRBJ1-6; TRBD1 matches 10 bases. CDR1 LGHNA and CDR2 YSLEER come from the germline V gene. The junction had 7 bases not matched to a gene; V was cut back by 4 bases and J by 7 bases. The CDR3 has 16 residues. CDR3 region: CASSRTPGQGNSPLHF. The CDR3 DNA follows: TGCGCCAGCAGCCGGACCCCGGGACAGGGGAATTCACCCCTCCACTTT.

This clonotype was seen many times. The rearrangement links TRBV5-6 to TRBJ2-3; D unresolved. From germline, CDR1 is SGHDT and CDR2 YYEEEE. This CDR3 region has 16 residues. V was shortened by 4 bases and J by 2 bases, with 17 bases between the two germline ends. The CDR3 region has the DNA TGTGCCAGCAGCGAGAAAGAAGGTTGGGCCACAGATACGCAGTATTTT. This codes for CASSEKEGWATDTQYF.

CDR3 sequence: CASRHRLSEQYV. The CDR3 nucleotides read TGCGCCAGCCGTCACCGCCTAAGCGAGCAGTACGTC. The V and J genes are TRBV4-1 and TRBJ2-7; D remains ambiguous. This CDR3 is built from 12 residues. V was clipped by 8 bases and J by 6 bases, with 14 bases between them. Germline loops: CDR1 MGHRA, CDR2 YSYEKL.

This clonotype was picked up many times. The gene calls are TRBV5-4 and TRBJ1-6; 7 positions agree with TRBD1. Germline CDR1 SGHNT, CDR2 YYREEE (reference sequence). Trimming cost V 5 bases and J 10 bases; bases outside gene matches: 6. This CDR3 contains 13 residues. CDR3: CASRLEGASPLHF. The CDR3 DNA is TGTGCCAGCAGACTAGAGGGGGCCTCACCCCTCCACTTT.

At least ten counts were recorded for this clonotype. J is TRBJ2-3 and V is TRBV6-5; 9 bases agree with TRBD1. The CDR3 runs to 16 residues. After removal of 3 bases from V and 6 bases from J, the junction contained 10 bases not matched to a gene. The germline CDR1 and CDR2 sequences are MNHEY and SVGAGI. The CDR3 protein is CASSYSGQGIADTQYF. CDR3 coding DNA: TGTGCCAGCAGTTATTCCGGACAGGGGATCGCGGATACGCAGTATTTT.

Ten or more counts support this clonotype. J is TRBJ2-1 and V is TRBV7-7, with 8 bases fitting TRBD2. CDR1 and CDR2 from the germline V gene are SSHAT and FNYEAQ (reference sequence). V was clipped by 1 base and J by 8 bases; unmatched bases: 7. The CDR3 has 15 amino acids. The CDR3 sequence is CASSLGSGGPHEQFF. The DNA of the CDR3 is TGTGCCAGCAGCTTAGGATCGGGGGGGCCCCATGAGCAGTTCTTC.

The V call is TRBV6-6, the J call TRBJ1-4; possible D gene TRBD1, 6 bases. The V and J ends lost 8 bases and 2 bases respectively, with 9 bases between them. Germline CDR1 reads MNHNY; CDR2 reads SVGAGI (reference sequence). CDR3 length: 13 amino acids. The CDR3 loop reads CASEDSTNEKLFF. The CDR3, as DNA: TGTGCCAGCGAGGACAGCACTAATGAAAAACTGTTTTTT.

This clonotype was seen at least ten times. The chain joins TRBV27 to TRBJ2-2; D is possibly TRBD1 or TRBD2 (5 bases each). V was clipped by 9 bases and J by 2 bases, with 19 bases between them. The germline gives CDR1 MNHEY, CDR2 SMNVEV (reference sequence). CDR3 length: 16 amino acids. CDR3 sequence (DNA): TGTGCCAGTTTTCCCTCCGGGACGGCTAACACCGGGGAGCTGTTTTTT. Amino acids: CASFPSGTANTGELFF.

This clonotype was recorded at least ten times. The chain has TRBV21-1 and TRBJ2-7. TRBV21-1 is termed a pseudogene. The CDR3 covers 15 residues. The CDR3 region has the DNA TGTGCCAGCAGTCTCAACATCACCAACTCCTACGAGCAGTACTTC. Translation gives CASSLNITNSYEQYF.

This clonotype was recorded at least ten times. This chain joins TRBV5-1 and TRBJ2-7; D may be TRBD1 (6 bases). The ends were cut back, 5 bases at V and 3 bases at J, with 12 bases in the middle. The CDR3 has 13 residues. Germline-derived CDR1 and CDR2 are SGHRS and YFSETQ. The CDR3 loop reads CASSRDRNYEQYF. The CDR3 nucleotides are TGCGCCAGCAGTCGAGACAGGAACTACGAGCAGTACTTC.

This clonotype was seen at least ten times. The rearrangement uses TRBV7-3 and TRBJ2-3, with TRBD2 matching 12 bases. V was pared by 5 bases and J by 0 bases, with 9 bases of the junction left unmatched. Germline CDR1 SGHTA, CDR2 FQGTGA. The CDR3 is 18 amino acids. The CDR3, as DNA: TGTGCCAGCAGCCCCCGACTAGCGGGGGACCCTAGCACAGATACGCAGTATTTT. This gives the protein CASSPRLAGDPSTDTQYF.

This clonotype was recorded at least ten times. The rearrangement joins TRBV6-5 to TRBJ1-1, with a tentative D call TRBD1 (5 bases). The CDR3 spans 11 residues. Per germline, CDR1 MNHEY and CDR2 SVGAGI. Trimming removed 2 bases at V and 10 bases at J, with 8 bases between. CDR3 region: CASSYRGTAFF. CDR3 DNA: TGTGCCAGCAGTTACCGGGGCACAGCTTTCTTT.

In this sample, this clonotype turned up many times. The CDR3 nucleotides read TGCGCCAGCTCGGGACAGGGGGCGTCTAACTATGGCTACACCTTC. Translated: CASSGQGASNYGYTF. This rearrangement joins TRBV5-1 to TRBJ1-2; 12 bases match TRBD1. The length of the CDR3 is 15 residues. After removal of 7 bases from V and 0 bases from J, the junction contained 4 bases not matched to a gene. Per the germline V gene, CDR1 is SGHRS and CDR2 is YFSETQ. Together with reference TRBV5-1 and TRBJ1-2, the CDR3 gives the full variable domain: KAGVTQTPRYLIKTRGQQVTLSCSPISGHRSVSWYQQTPGQGLQFLFEYFSETQRNKGNFPGRFSGRQFSNSRSEMNVSTLELGDSALYLCASSGQGASNYGYTFGSGTRLTVV.

This clonotype was detected many times. The genes are TRBV24-1 and TRBJ2-3; 7 positions match TRBD2. V lost 4 bases and J lost 5; bases outside the gene matches: 8. The CDR3 loop spans 15 amino acids. The V gene's germline CDR1 is KGHDR and CDR2 SFDVKD. The CDR3 sequence is CATSDTRGYGDTQYF. The CDR3 DNA follows: TGTGCCACCAGTGACACGCGGGGGTACGGAGATACGCAGTATTTT.